This T cell receptor beta chain stems from a study of blood T cell repertoires in COVID-19. Study at large: Sites in the United States, Italy and Spain provided acute and convalescent COVID-19 samples. The cDNA or gDNA used as material had been derived from T cells, B-cell-depleted T cells, or PBMCs.

The CDR3 covers 16 residues. The trim removed 3 bases at V and 6 bases at J, leaving 7 bases unmatched. Germline CDR1 is LNHDA and CDR2 is SQIVND (reference sequence). In the authors' workflow: Amplification of reference gene primers was used by the study to estimate nucleated cell counts. Sequencing used immunoSEQ multiplex PCR; TCRdb keeps in-frame clones, though not all of them. V, J and clone size are those of that table, while D and trimming were read from the DNA. The sample has 150,000 to 200,000 clones; approximately 86% are singletons. The receptor was isolated from a man aged 55 to 70 with acute or convalescent COVID-19. The specimen sequenced was peripheral blood. The gene calls are TRBV19 and TRBJ1-5; 11 nucleotides agree with TRBD1. The CDR3 DNA sequence: TGTGCCAGTAGTATGGTTGGGACAGGGGGTGGTCAGCCCCAGCATTTT. Translating gives CASSMVGTGGGQPQHF.